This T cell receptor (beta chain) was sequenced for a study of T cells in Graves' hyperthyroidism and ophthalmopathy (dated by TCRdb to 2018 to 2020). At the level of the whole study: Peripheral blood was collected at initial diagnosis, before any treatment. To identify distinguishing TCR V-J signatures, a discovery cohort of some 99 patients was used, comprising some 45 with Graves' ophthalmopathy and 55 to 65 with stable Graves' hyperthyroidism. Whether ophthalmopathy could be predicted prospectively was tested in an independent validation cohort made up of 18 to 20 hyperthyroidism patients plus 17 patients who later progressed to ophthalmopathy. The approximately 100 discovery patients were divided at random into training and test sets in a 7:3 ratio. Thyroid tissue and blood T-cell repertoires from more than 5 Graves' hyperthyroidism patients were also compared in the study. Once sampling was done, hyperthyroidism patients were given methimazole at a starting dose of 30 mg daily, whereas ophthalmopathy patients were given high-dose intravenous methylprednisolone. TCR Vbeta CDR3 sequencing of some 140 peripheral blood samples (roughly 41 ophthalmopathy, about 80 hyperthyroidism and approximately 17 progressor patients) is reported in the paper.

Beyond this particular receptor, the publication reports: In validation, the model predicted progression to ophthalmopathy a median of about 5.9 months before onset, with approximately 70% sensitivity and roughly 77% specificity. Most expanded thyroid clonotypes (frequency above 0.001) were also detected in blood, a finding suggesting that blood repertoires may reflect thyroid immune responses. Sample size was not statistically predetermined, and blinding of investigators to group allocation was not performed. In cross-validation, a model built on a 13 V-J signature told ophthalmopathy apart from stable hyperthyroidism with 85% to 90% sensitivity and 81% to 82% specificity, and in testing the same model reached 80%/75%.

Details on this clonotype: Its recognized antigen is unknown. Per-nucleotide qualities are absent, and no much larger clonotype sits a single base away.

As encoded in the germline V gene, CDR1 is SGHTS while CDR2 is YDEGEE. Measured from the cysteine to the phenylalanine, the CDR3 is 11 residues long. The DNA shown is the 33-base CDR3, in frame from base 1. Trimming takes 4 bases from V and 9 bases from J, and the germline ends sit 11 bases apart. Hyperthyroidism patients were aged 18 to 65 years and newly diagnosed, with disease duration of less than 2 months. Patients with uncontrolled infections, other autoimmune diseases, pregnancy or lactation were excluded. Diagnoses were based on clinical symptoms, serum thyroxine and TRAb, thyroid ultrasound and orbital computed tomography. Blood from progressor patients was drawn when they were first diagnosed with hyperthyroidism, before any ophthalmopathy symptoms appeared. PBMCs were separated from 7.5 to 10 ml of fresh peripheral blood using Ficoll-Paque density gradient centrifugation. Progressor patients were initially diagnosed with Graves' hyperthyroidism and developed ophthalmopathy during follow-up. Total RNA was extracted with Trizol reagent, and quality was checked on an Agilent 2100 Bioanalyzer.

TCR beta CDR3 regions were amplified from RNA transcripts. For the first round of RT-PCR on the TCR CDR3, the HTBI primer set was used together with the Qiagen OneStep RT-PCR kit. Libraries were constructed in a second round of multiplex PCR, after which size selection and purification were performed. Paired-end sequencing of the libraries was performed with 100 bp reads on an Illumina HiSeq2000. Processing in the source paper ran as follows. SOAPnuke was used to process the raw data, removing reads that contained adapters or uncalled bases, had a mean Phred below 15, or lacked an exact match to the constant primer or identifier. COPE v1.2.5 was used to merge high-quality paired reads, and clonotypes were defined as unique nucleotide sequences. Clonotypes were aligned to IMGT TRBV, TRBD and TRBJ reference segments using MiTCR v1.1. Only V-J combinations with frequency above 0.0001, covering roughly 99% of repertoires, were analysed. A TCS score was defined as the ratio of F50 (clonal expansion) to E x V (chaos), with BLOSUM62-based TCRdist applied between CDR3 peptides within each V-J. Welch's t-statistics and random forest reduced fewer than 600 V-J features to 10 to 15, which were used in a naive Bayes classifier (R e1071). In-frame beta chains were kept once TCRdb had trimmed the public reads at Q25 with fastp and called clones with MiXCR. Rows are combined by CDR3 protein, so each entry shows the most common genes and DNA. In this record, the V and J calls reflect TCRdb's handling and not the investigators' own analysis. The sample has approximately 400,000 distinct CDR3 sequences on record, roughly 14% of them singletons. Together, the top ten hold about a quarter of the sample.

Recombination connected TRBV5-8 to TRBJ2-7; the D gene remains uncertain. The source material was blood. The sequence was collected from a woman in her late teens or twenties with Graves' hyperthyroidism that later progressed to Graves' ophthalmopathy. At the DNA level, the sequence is TGTGCCAGCAGCCTCCAGGCAGGGCAGTACTTC. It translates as CASSLQAGQYF.